This T cell receptor (beta chain) was identified during a study of PD-1 blockade in classical Hodgkin lymphoma. Study findings and constraints: Prior to therapy, complete responders displayed diversity much like that of newly diagnosed patients.

This clone was seen once. Its target is not known. Time point of the sample: cycle 4 day 1 (C4D1), after six to seven weeks of nivolumab. Following autologous stem cell transplantation, relapse occurred in every patient, and exposure to brentuximab vedotin varied. TCRdb's table, derived via immunoSEQ multiplex PCR, lists solely in-frame clones and lacks some. The data contain about 24,000 clones, around 80% of them singletons. Sequenced material: peripheral blood mononuclear cells (PBMCs), taken before the fourth cycle of nivolumab. The receptor comes from a human donor with classical Hodgkin lymphoma.

CDR3 nucleotide sequence: TGCAGTGCTATCCGAGACTATGGCTACACCTTC. It specifies CSAIRDYGYTF. The rearrangement uses TRBV20-1 and TRBJ1-2; no definite D call. V lost 4 bases to trimming and J lost 3 bases, with 6 bases between them. Looked up from germline, CDR1 is DFQATT and CDR2 is SNEGSKA (reference sequence). The CDR3 has 11 amino acids.